These T cell receptor beta chains were read from a single sample in a study of Ad26.COV2.S vaccination and SARS-CoV-2 variants. TCRdb's table, derived via immunoSEQ multiplex PCR, lists solely in-frame clones and lacks some. This sample has hundreds of thousands of clones; 89% occur once, and the top ten carry around 1.4%. Here the sequenced sample was peripheral blood, taken in a trial of Ad26.COV2.S vaccine versus placebo. These receptor sequences come from a person between 18 and 65 years old who received the Ad26.COV2.S COVID-19 vaccine or a placebo. The conserved cysteine and the conserved F or W are not part of the CDR3 here. Fields, in order: J gene, V gene, CDR3 length, CDR3 protein.

TRBJ1-1	TRBV30	10	AWSPGTAEAF
TRBJ2-1	TRBV18	13	ASSINGIPDNEQF
TRBJ2-5	TRBV2	12	AGTPETVRETQY
TRBJ2-1	TRBV7-2	13	ASSLAPGRNNEQF
TRBJ1-1	TRBV13	12	ASSPGDRNTEAF
TRBJ2-1	TRBV3-1/TRBV3-2	9	ASDRFNEQF
TRBJ2-1	TRBV19	13	ASSMLTSSYNEQF
TRBJ1-3	TRBV6-5	14	ASSSTWTGGENTIY
TRBJ2-3	TRBV7-3	14	ASSYGLAGGTDTQY
TRBJ1-4	TRBV19	14	ASSIFRGETNEKLF
TRBJ1-6	TRBV6-5	10	ASSYRSSPLH
TRBJ2-5	TRBV6-1	14	ASSEERKARRETQY
TRBJ1-1	TRBV9	12	ASSVEAGRTEAF
TRBJ2-3	TRBV5-1	17	ASRPLTSGGAGGTDTQY
TRBJ2-6	TRBV15	13	ATSREGAGANVLT
TRBJ2-1	TRBV5-4	14	ASSLRTGAGRNEQF
TRBJ2-5	TRBV2	11	ASHTRPRETQY
TRBJ1-2	TRBV5-4	13	ASSFTGASNYGYT
TRBJ2-3	TRBV7-2	14	ASSFLAGGRADTQY
TRBJ2-6	TRBV2	14	ASSERRGFGANVLT
TRBJ2-6	TRBV18	12	ASSPSGGANVLT
TRBJ2-1	TRBV9	12	ASSSGTSGREQF
TRBJ1-3	TRBV5-4	12	ASRERTNEDTIY
TRBJ1-2	TRBV4-3	11	ASSPQGAYGYT
TRBJ2-7	TRBV7-8	10	AASSRRYEQY
TRBJ2-7	TRBV4-3	13	ASSQESGNSYEQY
TRBJ1-4	TRBV6-5	12	ASGSGSTNEKLF
TRBJ2-3	TRBV29-1	12	SVSISGGTDTQY
TRBJ2-7	TRBV15	12	ATSRDGGLYEQY
TRBJ2-7	TRBV3-1/TRBV3-2	15	ASSPRDRRTRTYEQY
TRBJ2-7	TRBV27	14	ASSGPRQGASYEQY
TRBJ2-7	TRBV3-1/TRBV3-2	11	ASSRGGPYEQY
TRBJ2-7	TRBV2	15	ASSRETGRISSYEQY
TRBJ2-1	TRBV5-5	11	ASSPDFYNEQF
TRBJ2-1	TRBV6-2/TRBV6-3	16	ASSYDRTHTSSYNEQF
TRBJ1-5	TRBV6-5	13	ASSYRWDGNQPQH
TRBJ2-3	TRBV5-1	13	ASRRLLGISDTQY
TRBJ2-7	TRBV7-2	12	ASSSRQGPYEQY
TRBJ1-1	TRBV6-5	13	ASTPSGLMNTEAF
TRBJ2-5	TRBV5-4	13	ASSLGTGSQETQY
TRBJ2-1	TRBV6-2/TRBV6-3	9	ASSYRYEQF
TRBJ1-5	TRBV19	13	ASSISGAGNQPQH
TRBJ2-5	TRBV18	12	ASSRSGESETQY
TRBJ2-2	TRBV5-8	11	ASSYRTAGELF
TRBJ2-7	TRBV6-1	14	ASSEAGTGGDYEQY
TRBJ1-1	TRBV9	11	ASSVERNTEAF
TRBJ2-7	TRBV10-3	11	AISGGQGFGQY
TRBJ1-6	TRBV5-6	15	ASSLAYGRGWDSPLH
TRBJ1-4	TRBV4-2	13	ASSERGGESEKLF
TRBJ1-2	TRBV18	11	ASSNRGGYGYT
TRBJ1-2	TRBV30	13	AWSGRTAANYGYT
TRBJ2-5	TRBV18	13	ASSPPGTGLETQY
TRBJ2-1	TRBV9	13	ASSVGSNRLNEQF
TRBJ1-1	TRBV29-1	12	SVRLQGGDTEAF